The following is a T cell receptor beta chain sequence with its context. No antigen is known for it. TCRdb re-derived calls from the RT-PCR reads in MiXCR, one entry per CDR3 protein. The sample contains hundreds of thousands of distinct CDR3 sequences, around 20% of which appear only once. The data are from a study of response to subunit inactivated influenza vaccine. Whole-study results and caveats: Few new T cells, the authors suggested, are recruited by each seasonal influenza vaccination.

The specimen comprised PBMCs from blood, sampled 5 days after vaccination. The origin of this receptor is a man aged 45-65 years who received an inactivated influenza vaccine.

The chain's CDR3 is CASSEGGGYYEQYF. Here the CDR3 DNA reads TGCGCCAGCAGTGAGGGGGGGGGGTACTACGAGCAGTACTTC. The chain has TRBV10-2 and TRBJ2-7; 7 nucleotides line up with TRBD2. The CDR3 is 14 residues long. CDR1 is WSHSY, CDR2 SAAADI, per germline. J gave up 3 bases and V 2 bases, and 4 bases lay outside the gene matches.